The rows below give T cell receptor beta chains drawn from one sample of a study of blood T cell repertoires in COVID-19. Sequenced by immunoSEQ multiplex PCR; TCRdb stores in-frame clones only, minus some. Here the sample spans roughly 150,000 clones, approximately 79% being singletons. Sequenced sample: PBMCs or T cells enriched from blood (not recorded which). The receptors derive from a woman between 65 and 79 years old in a cohort exposed to, infected with or recovered from COVID-19 (not recorded which). Each CDR3 is given with its conserved first and last residue. A D gene is named only where the DNA matches it firmly. Part of the rows lack a size; the others show once, few, many or a class for expanded clones.

NA | TRBJ2-1 | NA | TRBV21-1 | TGTGCCAGCGTTCCCGGGACAGCTAACAATGAGCAGTTCTTC | CASVPGTANNEQFF
NA | TRBJ2-7 | once | TRBV6-5 | TGTGCCAGCAGTTACGCGGGACAGAGGTACGAGCAGTACTTC | CASSYAGQRYEQYF
NA | TRBJ2-2 | NA | TRBV11-3 | TGTGCCAGCAGCTTAAGTGGGGCAGCCACCGGGGAGCTGTTTTTT | CASSLSGAATGELFF
TRBD2 | TRBJ2-1 | NA | TRBV18 | TGTGCCAGCTCCTCCCAAGCGGGGACCCCTAATAGGAATGAGCAGTTCTTC | CASSSQAGTPNRNEQFF
NA | TRBJ1-6 | NA | TRBV27 | TGTGCCAGCAGCCCGCAGGTCGATGTACCCCTCCACTTT | CASSPQVDVPLHF
NA | TRBJ1-3 | NA | TRBV6-4 | TGTGCCAGCAGTGTCAAGGGGGCTGGAAACACCATATATTTT | CASSVKGAGNTIYF
NA | TRBJ2-2 | NA | TRBV5-1 | TGCGCCAGCAGCTTGGACACCATGAACACCGGGGAGCTGTTTTTT | CASSLDTMNTGELFF
NA | TRBJ1-6 | NA | TRBV19 | TGTGCCAGTTCCGGGAGTAATTCACCCCTCCACTTT | CASSGSNSPLHF
TRBD2 | TRBJ2-5 | NA | TRBV7-9 | TGTGCCAGCGGGAGGGCCGGAGAGACCCAGTACTTC | CASGRAGETQYF
NA | TRBJ1-2 | NA | TRBV28 | TGTGCCAGCAGTGGGGCAGAGGCGTGGGGCTACACCTTC | CASSGAEAWGYTF
NA | TRBJ2-1 | once | TRBV5-1 | TGCGCCAGCACCAGAGAGCAGGGAAAGTCCTACAATGAGCAGTTCTTC | CASTREQGKSYNEQFF
TRBD1 | TRBJ2-7 | NA | TRBV7-3 | TGTGCCAGCAGCCCAGGGGGCAATGAGTACGAGCAGTACTTC | CASSPGGNEYEQYF